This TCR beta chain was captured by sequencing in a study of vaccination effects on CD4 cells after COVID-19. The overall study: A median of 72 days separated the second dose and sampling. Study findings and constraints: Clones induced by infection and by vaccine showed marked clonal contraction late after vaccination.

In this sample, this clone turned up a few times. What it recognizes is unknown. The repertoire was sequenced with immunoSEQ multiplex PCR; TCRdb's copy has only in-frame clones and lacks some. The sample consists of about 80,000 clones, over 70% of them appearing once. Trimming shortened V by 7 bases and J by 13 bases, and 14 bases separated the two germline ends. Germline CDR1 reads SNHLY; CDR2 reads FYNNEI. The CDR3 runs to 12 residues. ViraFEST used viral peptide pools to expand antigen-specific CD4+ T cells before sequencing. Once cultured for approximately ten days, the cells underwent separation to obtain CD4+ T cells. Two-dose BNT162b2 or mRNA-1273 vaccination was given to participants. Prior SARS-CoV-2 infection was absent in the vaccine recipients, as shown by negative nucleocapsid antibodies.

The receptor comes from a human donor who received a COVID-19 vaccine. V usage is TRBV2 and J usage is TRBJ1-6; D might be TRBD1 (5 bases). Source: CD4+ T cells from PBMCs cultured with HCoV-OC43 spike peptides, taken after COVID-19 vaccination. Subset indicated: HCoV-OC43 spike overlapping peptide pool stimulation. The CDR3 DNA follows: TGTGCCAGCAAGGAAGAGCGGGGGCCCCTCCACTTT. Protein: CASKEERGPLHF. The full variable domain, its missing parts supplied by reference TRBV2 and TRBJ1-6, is EPEVTQTPSHQVTQMGQEVILRCVPISNHLYFYWYRQILGQKVEFLVSFYNNEISEKSEIFDDQFSVERPDGSNFTLKIRSTKLEDSAMYFCASKEERGPLHFGNGTRLTVT.